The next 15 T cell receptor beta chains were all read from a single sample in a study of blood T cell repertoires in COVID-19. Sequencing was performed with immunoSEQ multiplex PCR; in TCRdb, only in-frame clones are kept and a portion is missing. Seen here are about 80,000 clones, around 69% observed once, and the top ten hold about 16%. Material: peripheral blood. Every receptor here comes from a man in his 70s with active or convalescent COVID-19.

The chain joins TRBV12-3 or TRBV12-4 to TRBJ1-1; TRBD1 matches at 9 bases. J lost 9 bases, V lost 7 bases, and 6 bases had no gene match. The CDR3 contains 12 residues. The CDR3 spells CASTQGTGKAFF. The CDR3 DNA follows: TGTGCCAGCACCCAAGGGACAGGGAAAGCTTTCTTT.

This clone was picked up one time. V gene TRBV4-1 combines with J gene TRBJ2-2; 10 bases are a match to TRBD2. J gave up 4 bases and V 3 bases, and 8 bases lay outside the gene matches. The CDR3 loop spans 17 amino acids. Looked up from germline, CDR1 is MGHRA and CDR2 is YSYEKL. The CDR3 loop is CASSHRSGGVVTGELFF. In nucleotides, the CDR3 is TGCGCCAGCAGCCATCGAAGCGGGGGGGTTGTCACCGGGGAGCTGTTTTTT.

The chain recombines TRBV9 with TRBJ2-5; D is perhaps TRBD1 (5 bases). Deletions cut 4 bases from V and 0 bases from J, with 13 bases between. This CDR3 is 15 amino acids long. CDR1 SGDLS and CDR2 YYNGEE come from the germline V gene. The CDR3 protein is CASSTRVGYQETQYF. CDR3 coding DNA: TGTGCCAGCAGCACCAGGGTGGGATACCAAGAGACCCAGTACTTC. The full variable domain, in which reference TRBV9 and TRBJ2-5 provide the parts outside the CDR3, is DSGVTQTPKHLITATGQRVTLRCSPRSGDLSVYWYQQSLDQGLQFLIQYYNGEERAKGNILERFSAQQFPDLHSELNLSSLELGDSALYFCASSTRVGYQETQYFGPGTRLLVL.

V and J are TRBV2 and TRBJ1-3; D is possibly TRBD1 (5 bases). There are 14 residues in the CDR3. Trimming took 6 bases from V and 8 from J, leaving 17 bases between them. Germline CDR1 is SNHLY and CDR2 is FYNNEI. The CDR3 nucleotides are TGTGCCAGCAGGAGATTGGGGGGGATGGACACCATATATTTT. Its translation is CASRRLGGMDTIYF. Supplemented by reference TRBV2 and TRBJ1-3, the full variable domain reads EPEVTQTPSHQVTQMGQEVILRCVPISNHLYFYWYRQILGQKVEFLVSFYNNEISEKSEIFDDQFSVERPDGSNFTLKIRSTKLEDSAMYFCASRRLGGMDTIYFGEGSWLTVV.

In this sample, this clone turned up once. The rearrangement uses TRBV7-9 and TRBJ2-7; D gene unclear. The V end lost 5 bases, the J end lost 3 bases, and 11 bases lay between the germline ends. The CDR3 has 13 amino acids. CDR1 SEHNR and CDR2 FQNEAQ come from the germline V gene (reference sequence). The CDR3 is CASSPSPGYEQYF. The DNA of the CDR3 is TGTGCCAGCAGCCCGTCCCCGGGCTACGAGCAGTACTTC.

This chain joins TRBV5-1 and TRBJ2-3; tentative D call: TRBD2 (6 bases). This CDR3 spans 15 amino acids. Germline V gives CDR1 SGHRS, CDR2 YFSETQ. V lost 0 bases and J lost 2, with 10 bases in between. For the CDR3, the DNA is TGCGCCAGCAGCTTGGGCGGGGCAAACACAGATACGCAGTATTTT. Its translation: CASSLGGANTDTQYF.

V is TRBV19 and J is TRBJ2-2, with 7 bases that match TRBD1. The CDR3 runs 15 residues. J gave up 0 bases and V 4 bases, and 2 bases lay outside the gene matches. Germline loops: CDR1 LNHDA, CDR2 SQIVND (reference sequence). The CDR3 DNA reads TGTGCCAGTAGTAGTGGGACAGCGAACACCGGGGAGCTGTTTTTT. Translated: CASSSGTANTGELFF.

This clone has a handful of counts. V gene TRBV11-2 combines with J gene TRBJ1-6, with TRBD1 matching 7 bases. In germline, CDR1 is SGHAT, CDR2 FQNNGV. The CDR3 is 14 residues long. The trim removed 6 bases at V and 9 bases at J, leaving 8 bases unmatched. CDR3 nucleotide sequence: TGTGCCAGCAGAAATCAGGGGGTGGGTTCACCCCTCCACTTT. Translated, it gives CASRNQGVGSPLHF.

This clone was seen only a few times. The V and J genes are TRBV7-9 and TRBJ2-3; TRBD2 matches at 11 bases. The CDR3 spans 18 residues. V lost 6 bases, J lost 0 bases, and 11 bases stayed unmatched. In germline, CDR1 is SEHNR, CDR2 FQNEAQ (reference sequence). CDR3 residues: CASSPGTSGAPSTDTQYF. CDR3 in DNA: TGTGCCAGCAGTCCCGGGACTAGCGGAGCTCCTAGCACAGATACGCAGTATTTT.

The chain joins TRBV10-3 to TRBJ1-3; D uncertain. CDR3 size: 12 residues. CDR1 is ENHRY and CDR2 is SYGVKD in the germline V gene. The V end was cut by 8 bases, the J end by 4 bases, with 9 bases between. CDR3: CAIAGDGNTIYF. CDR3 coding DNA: TGTGCCATCGCGGGAGACGGAAACACCATATATTTT.

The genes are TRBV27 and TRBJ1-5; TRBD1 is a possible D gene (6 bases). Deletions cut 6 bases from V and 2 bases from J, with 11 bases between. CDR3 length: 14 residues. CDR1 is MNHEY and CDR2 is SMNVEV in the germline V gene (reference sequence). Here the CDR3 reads CASSGQTGNQPQHF. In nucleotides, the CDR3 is TGTGCCAGCAGCGGACAGACAGGCAATCAGCCCCAGCATTTT.

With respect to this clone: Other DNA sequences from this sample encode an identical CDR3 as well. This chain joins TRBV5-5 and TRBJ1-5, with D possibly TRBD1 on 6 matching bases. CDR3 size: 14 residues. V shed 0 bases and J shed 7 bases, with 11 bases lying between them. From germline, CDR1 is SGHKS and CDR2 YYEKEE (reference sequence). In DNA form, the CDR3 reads TGTGCCAGCAGCTTGGAGGGGGGGGGCCAGCCCCAGCATTTT. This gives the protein CASSLEGGGQPQHF. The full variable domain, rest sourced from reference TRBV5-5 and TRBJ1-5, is DAGVTQSPTHLIKTRGQQVTLRCSPISGHKSVSWYQQVLGQGPQFIFQYYEKEERGRGNFPDRFSARQFPNYSSELNVNALLLGDSALYLCASSLEGGGQPQHFGDGTRLSIL.

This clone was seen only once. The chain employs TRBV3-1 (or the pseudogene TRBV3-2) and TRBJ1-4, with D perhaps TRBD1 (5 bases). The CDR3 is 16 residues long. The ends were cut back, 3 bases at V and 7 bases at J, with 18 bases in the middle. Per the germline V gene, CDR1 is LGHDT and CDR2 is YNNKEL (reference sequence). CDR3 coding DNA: TGTGCCAGCAGCCATGCAATTCAGGGTAGTGCTGAAAAACTGTTTTTT. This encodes CASSHAIQGSAEKLFF.

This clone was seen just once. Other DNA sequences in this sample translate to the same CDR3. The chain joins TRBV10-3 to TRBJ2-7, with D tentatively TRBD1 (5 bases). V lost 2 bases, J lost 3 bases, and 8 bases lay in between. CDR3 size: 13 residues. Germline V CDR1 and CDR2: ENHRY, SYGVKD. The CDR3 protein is CAISEPRVYEQYF. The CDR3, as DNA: TGTGCCATCAGTGAGCCCAGGGTCTACGAGCAGTACTTC.

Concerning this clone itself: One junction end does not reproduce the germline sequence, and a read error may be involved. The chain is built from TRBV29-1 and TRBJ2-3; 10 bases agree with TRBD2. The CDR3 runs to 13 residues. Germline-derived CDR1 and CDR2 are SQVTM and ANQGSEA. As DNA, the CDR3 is TGCAGCGGGATAGCGGGGGGCACGGATACGCAGTATTTT. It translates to CSGIAGGTDTQYF.